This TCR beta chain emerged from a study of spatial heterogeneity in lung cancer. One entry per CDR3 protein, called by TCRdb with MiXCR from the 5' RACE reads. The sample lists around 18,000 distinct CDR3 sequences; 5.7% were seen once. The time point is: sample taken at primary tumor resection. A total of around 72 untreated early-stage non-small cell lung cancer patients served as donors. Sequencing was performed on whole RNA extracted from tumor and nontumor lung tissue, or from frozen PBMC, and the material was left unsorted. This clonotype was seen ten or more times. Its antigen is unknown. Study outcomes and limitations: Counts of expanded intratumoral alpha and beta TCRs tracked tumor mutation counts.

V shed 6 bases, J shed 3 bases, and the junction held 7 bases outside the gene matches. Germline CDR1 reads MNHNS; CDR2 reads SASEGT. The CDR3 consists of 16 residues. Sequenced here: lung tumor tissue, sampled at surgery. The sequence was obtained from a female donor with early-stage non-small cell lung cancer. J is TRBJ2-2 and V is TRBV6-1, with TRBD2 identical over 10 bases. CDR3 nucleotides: TGTGCCAGCAGGGTGACTAGCGGGTCTTACACCGGGGAGCTGTTTTTT. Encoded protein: CASRVTSGSYTGELFF.